The clone carrying this T cell receptor (beta chain) was recorded only once. Its antigen is still unknown. A CD45RA+ naive subset and a CD45RA-negative memory subset were split from CD4+ cells. The sample comes from a study of shared clonotypes between healthy human individuals. The CDR3 totals 14 residues. V shed 5 bases and J 4 bases; nucleotides not matched to a gene: 7. The V gene's germline CDR1 is LNHDA and CDR2 SQIVND (reference sequence). Sequencing was performed with immunoSEQ multiplex PCR; in TCRdb, only in-frame clones are kept and a portion is missing. This sample has some 2.3 million clones, with just over 90% found just once. The study's findings and limits: The rarefaction results pointed to incomplete sorted-subset sequencing despite large depth. Generally, naive subsets (rather than memory subsets) showed larger estimated richness. Around 4.9% of naive CD4 clonotypes were shared across a few donors.

Sequenced input: naive CD4+ T cells from PBMCs. Sample subset: CD45RA+ positively selected. The rearrangement uses TRBV19 and TRBJ2-5; 7 positions agree with TRBD2. The TCR sequence derives from a man younger than 35 in good health. Some clones in this sample may be carry-over from other donors' samples. CDR3 DNA sequence: TGTGCCAGTAGTGATCGGGGAGGGGCAGAGACCCAGTACTTC. The encoded protein is CASSDRGGAETQYF.